Ten or more counts support the clone carrying this T cell receptor (beta chain). The CDR3 has 13 amino acids. V lost 4 bases, J lost 4 bases, and 1 base stayed unmatched. The germline V gene encodes CDR1 MDHEN and CDR2 SYDVKM. This entry belongs to a study of T cells in Graves' hyperthyroidism and ophthalmopathy. TCR beta CDR3 regions were amplified from RNA. HTBI primers were the set used in a first-round RT-PCR of the TCR CDR3. TCRdb independently ran MiXCR on the multiplex PCR reads; one entry per CDR3 protein. The data hold nearly 600,000 distinct CDR3 sequences, with approximately 15% observed a single time.

The specimen was blood. This sequence was found in a woman between 25 and 40 years old with Graves' hyperthyroidism that later progressed to Graves' ophthalmopathy. The V call is TRBV28, the J call TRBJ2-3; 8 nucleotides align to TRBD1. DNA of the CDR3: TGTGCCAGCAGTTCAGGGGGCCCAGATACGCAGTATTTT. Protein product: CASSSGGPDTQYF.